The clone carrying this TCR beta chain was detected a few times. Its antigen remains unknown. Germline loops: CDR1 DFQATT, CDR2 SNEGSKA (reference sequence). The V and J ends lost 0 bases and 4 bases respectively, with 16 bases between them. The CDR3 extends over 17 amino acids. A TCRbeta library incorporating unique molecular identifiers was prepared. Via MiXCR, TCRdb re-called the PCR reads, giving one row per CDR3 protein. The table shows approximately 800,000 distinct CDR3 sequences, with about 15% occurring only once. The data derive from a study of T-cell reconstitution after alpha-beta-depleted transplantation in children. Study-level points and caveats: When one year had passed after transplant, most T-cell counts and diversity came from newly produced T cells.

Sequencing used PBMCs, mostly from graft donor cells, obtained 360 days after TCRalphabeta/CD19-depleted stem cell transplant. This chain joins TRBV20-1 and TRBJ2-6, with unresolved D. The sequence was collected from a male patient between 10 and 17 years old who had a stem cell transplant for acute lymphoblastic leukemia, so the T cells may come from the graft donor. CDR3 in DNA: TGCAGTGCTAGAGATCCTTCATACCGTCCGGGGGCCAACGTCCTGACTTTC. Its translation: CSARDPSYRPGANVLTF.